The 27 T cell receptor beta chains below were found in one sample sequenced in a study of human T cells and chemical hapten exposure. TCRdb fed the RACE reads into MiXCR, producing one record per CDR3 protein. The table shows 49,000 or so distinct CDR3 sequences, with 3.5% to 4.5% occurring only once. Time point in this sample: healthy volunteer bleed at 2 weeks. Total RNA was isolated from whole blood that had not been fractionated. Sequencing was performed on whole blood. All receptors derive from a human donor in good health. Some clones in this sample may be carry-over from other donors' samples.

This clonotype was detected many times. V and J are TRBV29-1 and TRBJ2-1, with 7 bases aligning to TRBD2. V dropped 3 bases and J dropped 0; count of bases not matched to a gene: 2. Germline V CDR1 and CDR2: SQVTM, ANQGSEA. The CDR3 is 14 amino acids. CDR3 protein: CSVDKRDSYNEQFF. The CDR3 region has the DNA TGCAGCGTTGATAAGCGGGACTCCTACAATGAGCAGTTCTTC.

There are many counts of this clonotype. The chain carries TRBV5-5 and TRBJ2-1; no clear D. The CDR3 contains 11 residues. Trimming shortened V by 5 bases and J by 4 bases, and 4 bases separated the two germline ends. Per germline, CDR1 SGHKS and CDR2 YYEKEE (reference sequence). The CDR3: CASSAYNEQFF. In nucleotides, the CDR3 is TGTGCCAGCAGTGCGTACAATGAGCAGTTCTTC.

This clonotype was seen ten or more times. The gene calls are TRBV12-3 or TRBV12-4 and TRBJ2-1, with 8 bases identical to TRBD2. V shed 6 bases, J shed 6 bases, and the junction held 4 bases outside the gene matches. CDR3 length: 13 residues. This CDR3 reads CASRSTSGNEQFF. The CDR3 DNA is TGTGCCAGCAGGAGCACTAGCGGCAATGAGCAGTTCTTC.

The V and J genes are TRBV6-5 and TRBJ1-1, with D tentatively TRBD1 (6 bases). V gave up 0 bases and J gave up 8 bases, with 13 bases separating them. Germline CDR1 MNHEY, CDR2 SVGAGI. The CDR3 extends over 14 amino acids. CDR3 region: CASSYSQQGTEAFF. The CDR3 nucleotides read TGTGCCAGCAGTTACTCGCAACAAGGGACAGAAGCTTTCTTT.

In this sample, this clonotype turned up a few times. This chain uses TRBV4-1 with TRBJ2-1; D is ambiguous. Trimming stripped 4 bases from V and 2 bases from J, with 24 bases between. From germline, CDR1 is MGHRA and CDR2 YSYEKL. The CDR3 has 19 residues. As DNA, the CDR3 is TGCGCCAGCAGCCCGGACGACTCTTACCCTTCATGGCCCTACAATGAGCAGTTCTTC. Translating it yields CASSPDDSYPSWPYNEQFF.

This clonotype was observed many times. This rearrangement joins TRBV20-1 to TRBJ2-3; D ambiguous. This CDR3 spans 12 amino acids. V dropped 6 bases and J dropped 4 bases, with 11 bases sitting between them. CDR1 and CDR2 (germline): DFQATT, SNEGSKA (reference sequence). As DNA, the CDR3 is TGCAGTGCCCAGCCGCCCCCAGATACGCAGTATTTT. Residues: CSAQPPPDTQYF.

This clonotype came up many times. The rearrangement uses TRBV28 and TRBJ1-3; D unresolved. With 2 bases removed from V and 0 bases from J, the gap between germline ends came to 5 bases. The CDR3 contains 14 residues. Looked up from germline, CDR1 is MDHEN and CDR2 is SYDVKM. The CDR3 region is CASSLVSSGNTIYF. The DNA of the CDR3 is TGTGCCAGCAGTTTAGTGAGCTCTGGAAACACCATATATTTT.

This clonotype was seen repeatedly, ten times or more. The chain employs TRBV5-1 and TRBJ1-1, with unresolved D. The CDR3 totals 16 residues. With 0 bases removed from V and 3 bases from J, the gap between germline ends came to 15 bases. The V gene's germline CDR1 is SGHRS and CDR2 YFSETQ. CDR3 amino acids: CASSLVTIGVDTEAFF. CDR3 coding DNA: TGCGCCAGCAGCTTGGTCACCATAGGAGTAGACACTGAAGCTTTCTTT. Drawing the rest from reference TRBV5-1 and TRBJ1-1, the complete variable domain is KAGVTQTPRYLIKTRGQQVTLSCSPISGHRSVSWYQQTPGQGLQFLFEYFSETQRNKGNFPGRFSGRQFSNSRSEMNVSTLELGDSALYLCASSLVTIGVDTEAFFGQGTRLTVV.

The rearrangement links TRBV12-3 or TRBV12-4 to TRBJ2-7; TRBD2 agrees at 12 bases. The V gene end was trimmed by 5 bases and the J gene end by 2 bases; junction bases not matched to a gene: 4. This CDR3 is built from 15 residues. Here the CDR3 DNA reads TGTGCCAGCAGTCTCAGACTAGCGGGAGCCTACGAGCAGTACTTC. Residues: CASSLRLAGAYEQYF.

This clonotype was counted at least ten times. This chain uses TRBV5-1 with TRBJ2-3; D is possibly TRBD2 (5 bases). The CDR3 totals 15 residues. Trimming cost V 3 bases and J 3 bases, with 14 bases left between them. Looked up from germline, CDR1 is SGHRS and CDR2 is YFSETQ. The CDR3 nucleotides read TGCGCCAGCAGCTCTTCACTAGGCGGTACAGATACGCAGTATTTT. It specifies CASSSSLGGTDTQYF.

The chain has TRBV2 and TRBJ2-3; 9 positions match TRBD1. The V segment lost 8 bases and the J segment 3 bases; nucleotides outside the gene matches: 24. Germline V CDR1 and CDR2: SNHLY, FYNNEI. There are 20 residues in the CDR3. The CDR3 here is CASELPPLFGQGLETDTQYF. The DNA of the CDR3 is TGTGCCAGCGAACTTCCCCCCTTGTTCGGACAGGGGCTGGAAACAGATACGCAGTATTTT.

This clonotype was seen repeatedly, ten times or more. Written as DNA, the CDR3 is TGTGCCAGCAGCTCCGGACTAGCGGGAGGAATCACAGATACGCAGTATTTT. Translated: CASSSGLAGGITDTQYF. The rearrangement uses TRBV3-1 and TRBJ2-3; 14 bases are a match to TRBD2. The CDR3 contains 17 residues. In germline, CDR1 is LGHDT, CDR2 YNNKEL (reference sequence). J gave up 2 bases and V 5 bases, and 6 bases lay outside the gene matches.

This clonotype was counted ten times or more. The chain carries TRBV6-6 and TRBJ2-6; no firm D call. CDR1 is MNHNY and CDR2 is SVGAGI in the germline V gene (reference sequence). CDR3 length: 14 amino acids. Trimming removed 8 bases at V and 0 bases at J, with 8 bases between. The CDR3 is CASGDRSGANVLTF. CDR3 nucleotide sequence: TGTGCCAGCGGAGATCGCTCTGGGGCCAACGTCCTGACTTTC.

This clonotype was detected ten times or more. The chain links TRBV7-9 to TRBJ2-2; D uncertain. CDR1 and CDR2 from the germline V gene are SEHNR and FQNEAQ (reference sequence). The CDR3 is 15 amino acids. Trimming took off 5 bases at V and 6 bases at J, with 16 bases between the two ends. The CDR3 sequence is CASSPIDDGAGELFF. CDR3 sequence (DNA): TGTGCCAGCAGCCCCATTGACGATGGGGCCGGGGAGCTGTTTTTT.

The chain joins TRBV12-3 or TRBV12-4 to TRBJ2-5; 8 bases fit TRBD1. J lost 2 bases, V lost 2 bases, and 19 bases had no gene match. The CDR3 consists of 20 residues. The CDR3 nucleotides read TGTGCCAGCAGTTTAAGGGGCAGGGGGCTCGACTTAAAGGTGCAAGAGACCCAGTACTTC. Protein product: CASSLRGRGLDLKVQETQYF.

This clonotype was found many times. CDR3 sequence: CSVEEWDRVVSQTQYF. The CDR3 DNA sequence: TGCAGCGTTGAAGAATGGGACAGGGTGGTTTCGCAGACCCAGTACTTC. The rearrangement joins TRBV29-1 to TRBJ2-5, with 9 nucleotides matching TRBD1. This CDR3 comprises 16 residues. CDR1 SQVTM and CDR2 ANQGSEA come from the germline V gene. V lost 0 bases and J lost 6; bases outside the gene matches: 11.

This clonotype was recorded many times. The V call is TRBV6-5, the J call TRBJ2-5; D not certain. The CDR3 runs 14 residues. V was pared by 6 bases and J by 5 bases, with 16 bases between. Germline V gene lookup returns CDR1 MNHEY and CDR2 SVGAGI. CDR3 sequence (DNA): TGTGCCAGCAGCCCGCGATTGAAAGGGGAGACCCAGTACTTC. Translating it yields CASSPRLKGETQYF.

Ten or more counts support this clonotype. The chain combines TRBV27 with TRBJ1-2, with unresolved D. The V gene lost 2 bases and the J gene lost 2 bases, with 6 bases spanning the gap. The CDR3 runs 13 residues. Germline V CDR1 and CDR2: MNHEY, SMNVEV (reference sequence). The CDR3 loop reads CASSLGRNYGYTF. The CDR3 DNA reads TGTGCCAGCAGTTTAGGGCGGAACTATGGCTACACCTTC.

The J gene is TRBJ2-3, the V gene TRBV20-1; D might be TRBD1 or TRBD2, each matching 5 bases. This CDR3 has 14 residues. The germline V gene has CDR1 DFQATT and CDR2 SNEGSKA (reference sequence). V shed 6 bases and J shed 5 bases, with 18 bases lying between them. The CDR3 DNA follows: TGCAGTGCGAGGGACCCCCCCGCACGAGATACGCAGTATTTT. Amino acid sequence: CSARDPPARDTQYF.

This clonotype has at least ten counts. CDR3 protein: CASYDRGSDTQYF. In DNA, the CDR3 is TGCGCCAGCTACGACAGGGGATCTGATACGCAGTATTTT. The gene calls are TRBV10-1 and TRBJ2-3; 8 bases are a match to TRBD1. V lost 8 bases, J lost 6 bases, and 7 bases stayed unmatched. Germline CDR1 and CDR2: WNHNN and SYGVQD (reference sequence). This CDR3 spans 13 amino acids.

The chain employs TRBV28 and TRBJ1-4; the D is unclear. The V gene lost 3 bases and the J gene lost 5 bases, with 10 bases spanning the gap. In germline, CDR1 is MDHEN, CDR2 SYDVKM. The CDR3 covers 14 residues. The chain's CDR3 is CASSLLGPNEKLFF. The CDR3 DNA follows: TGTGCCAGCAGTTTGCTGGGCCCCAATGAAAAACTGTTTTTT.

This clonotype was picked up many times. This rearrangement joins TRBV7-2 to TRBJ2-4; D not resolved. Trimming cost V 3 bases and J 11 bases, with 8 bases left between them. The CDR3 loop spans 11 amino acids. Germline CDR1 SGHTA, CDR2 FQGNSA. CDR3 sequence: CASSFSQVQYF. As DNA, the CDR3 is TGTGCCAGCAGCTTCAGCCAGGTTCAGTACTTC.

This clonotype was counted at least ten times. The chain uses TRBV27 and TRBJ1-4; a possible D gene is TRBD1 (5 bases). Germline V gives CDR1 MNHEY, CDR2 SMNVEV (reference sequence). V gave up 7 bases and J gave up 4 bases, with 16 bases separating them. The CDR3 is 15 amino acids. Written as DNA, the CDR3 is TGTGCCAGCACTTCCCAGGGACTTGTTAATGAAAAACTGTTTTTT. As protein: CASTSQGLVNEKLFF.

Ten or more counts support this clonotype. This rearrangement joins TRBV13 to TRBJ2-7, with 11 bases fitting TRBD2. The germline gives CDR1 PRHDT, CDR2 FYEKMQ (reference sequence). V gave up 4 bases and J gave up 2 bases; unmatched junction bases: 4. The CDR3 has 15 residues. The CDR3 region is CASSSRLAGTYEQYF. The CDR3, as DNA: TGTGCCAGCAGCTCCAGACTAGCGGGAACCTACGAGCAGTACTTC. The entire variable domain, with the rest obtained from reference TRBV13 and TRBJ2-7, is as follows: AAGVIQSPRHLIKEKRETATLKCYPIPRHDTVYWYQQGPGQDPQFLISFYEKMQSDKGSIPDRFSAQQFSDYHSELNMSSLELGDSALYFCASSSRLAGTYEQYFGPGTRLTVT.

The table lists this clonotype with a few counts. The V call is TRBV28, the J call TRBJ1-1; unclear D gene. The CDR3 has 15 residues. Germline CDR1 is MDHEN and CDR2 is SYDVKM. Trimming removed 3 bases from V and 1 base from J, with 12 bases in between. The CDR3 region is CASSFFLQPNTEAFF. As DNA, the CDR3 is TGTGCCAGCAGTTTTTTTCTACAGCCGAACACTGAAGCTTTCTTT.

Many counts were recorded for this clonotype. The CDR3, as DNA: TGTGCCAGCAGTTTCCCTGCACCTAGCGGGGGACGGAATACGCAGTATTTT. Amino acids: CASSFPAPSGGRNTQYF. V is TRBV12-3 or TRBV12-4 and J is TRBJ2-3; 10 bases line up with TRBD2. This CDR3 comprises 17 residues. Trimming at V came to 3 bases and at J to 7 bases, leaving 13 bases not matched to a gene.

This clonotype has a handful of counts. The gene calls are TRBV28 and TRBJ2-1; D might be TRBD1 or TRBD2, each matching 5 bases. Germline V CDR1 and CDR2: MDHEN, SYDVKM. The germline V and J ends were trimmed by 3 bases and 3 bases, with 12 bases remaining between them. CDR3 length equals 15 residues. The CDR3 is CASSFIEGNYNEQFF. The CDR3 DNA is TGTGCCAGCAGTTTCATTGAGGGGAACTACAATGAGCAGTTCTTC.